Listed here are 16 T cell receptor beta chains from one sample, sequenced in a study of blood T cell repertoires in COVID-19. Profiling relied on immunoSEQ multiplex PCR, and the TCRdb table lists in-frame clones only, not all of them. This sample carries a few hundred thousand clones, around 86% of them seen once, and the ten largest clones take about 4.8%. The sequenced material came from PBMCs or T cells enriched from blood (not recorded which). The receptor source for this set is a woman in her fifties or sixties who had recovered from COVID-19.

The chain joins TRBV12-3 or TRBV12-4 to TRBJ1-2, with 11 bases lining up with TRBD1. V lost 6 bases and J lost 8; bases outside the gene matches: 2. The CDR3 sequence is 12 residues long. CDR3 DNA sequence: TGTGCCAGCAGGGGACAGGGGGGAGGCTACACCTTC. Amino acids: CASRGQGGGYTF.

The chain is built from TRBV11-3 and TRBJ1-4; D possibly corresponds to TRBD1 (5 bases). Germline lookup yields CDR1 SGHNT and CDR2 YENEEA. The CDR3 is 15 residues long. V shed 2 bases and J shed 8 bases, with 15 bases lying between them. The CDR3 nucleotides read TGTGCCAGCAGCTTACTTCGGCAGGGTCGGGAAAAACTGTTTTTT. This encodes CASSLLRQGREKLFF.

J is TRBJ1-6 and V is TRBV6-5; TRBD1 is a possible D gene (5 bases). V was shortened by 6 bases and J by 8 bases, with 14 bases between the two germline ends. Germline CDR1 MNHEY, CDR2 SVGAGI. There are 14 residues in the CDR3. CDR3 nucleotides: TGTGCCAGCAGGGGGGGACTAAGGGATTCACCCCTCCACTTT. As protein: CASRGGLRDSPLHF.

The CDR3 nucleotides read TGTGCCAGCAGCCCCCCAGGGTCGTATCCCCGAAACACCATATATTTT. Its protein is CASSPPGSYPRNTIYF. This rearrangement joins TRBV11-2 to TRBJ1-3, with D possibly being TRBD1 (5 bases). The V gene lost 5 bases and the J gene lost 5 bases, with 19 bases spanning the gap. The germline gives CDR1 SGHAT, CDR2 FQNNGV. The length of the CDR3 is 16 residues.

The chain carries TRBV2 and TRBJ2-1; weak D call: TRBD2 (6 bases). Germline lookup yields CDR1 SNHLY and CDR2 FYNNEI. The CDR3 has 13 residues. Trimming shortened V by 7 bases and J by 2 bases, and 9 bases separated the two germline ends. CDR3 sequence: CASIGGAYNEQFF. CDR3 nucleotide sequence: TGTGCCAGCATAGGCGGGGCCTACAATGAGCAGTTCTTC.

This rearrangement joins TRBV9 to TRBJ2-2, with 8 bases aligning to TRBD2. The CDR3 length is 16 residues. Germline lookup yields CDR1 SGDLS and CDR2 YYNGEE. V lost 1 base and J lost 7; bases outside the gene matches: 9. Here the CDR3 DNA reads TGTGCCAGCAGCGTACTACTAGCGGCGGTGAACGGGGAGCTGTTTTTT. Translation: CASSVLLAAVNGELFF. Complete variable domain (other parts from reference TRBV9 and TRBJ2-2): DSGVTQTPKHLITATGQRVTLRCSPRSGDLSVYWYQQSLDQGLQFLIQYYNGEERAKGNILERFSAQQFPDLHSELNLSSLELGDSALYFCASSVLLAAVNGELFFGEGSRLTVL.

The V gene is TRBV5-6, the J gene TRBJ2-7; tentatively, D is TRBD2 (7 bases). CDR3 length equals 15 residues. V was trimmed by 3 bases and J by 3 bases, leaving 16 bases between them. CDR1 is SGHDT and CDR2 is YYEEEE in the germline V gene. CDR3 residues: CASSSPGASGYEQYF. CDR3 bases: TGTGCCAGCAGCTCCCCGGGGGCTAGCGGCTACGAGCAGTACTTC. Full variable domain (rest looked up from reference TRBV5-6 and TRBJ2-7): DAGVTQSPTHLIKTRGQQVTLRCSPKSGHDTVSWYQQALGQGPQFIFQYYEEEERQRGNFPDRFSGHQFPNYSSELNVNALLLGDSALYLCASSSPGASGYEQYFGPGTRLTVT.

The chain is built from TRBV7-2 and TRBJ2-2; 11 bases match TRBD2. The J segment lost 5 bases and the V segment lost 4 bases, leaving 6 bases of the junction unmatched. Germline values: CDR1 SGHTA, CDR2 FQGNSA. The CDR3 runs to 16 residues. CDR3 region: CASSSGLAGTTGELFF. The CDR3 nucleotides read TGTGCCAGCAGCTCCGGACTAGCGGGTACGACCGGGGAGCTGTTTTTT.

V is TRBV29-1 and J is TRBJ2-5, with D perhaps TRBD2 (5 bases). CDR3 size: 12 residues. CDR1 is SQVTM and CDR2 is ANQGSEA in the germline V gene. Trimming removed 3 bases from V and 7 bases from J, with 12 bases in between. CDR3 loop: CSVDRGSATQYF. The CDR3 DNA reads as TGCAGCGTTGATCGGGGTAGCGCGACCCAGTACTTC.

The V call is TRBV5-1, the J call TRBJ1-6; 8 nucleotides agree with TRBD1. Germline values: CDR1 SGHRS, CDR2 YFSETQ. Trimming took 0 bases from V and 6 from J; bases not matched to a gene: 5. The CDR3 runs to 16 residues. The CDR3 is CASSLGDRLGNSPLHF. Here the CDR3 DNA reads TGCGCCAGCAGCTTGGGGGACAGGTTGGGTAATTCACCCCTCCACTTT.

V usage is TRBV6-1 and J usage is TRBJ1-2; D gene uncertain. The germline V gene encodes CDR1 MNHNS and CDR2 SASEGT. The CDR3 runs 12 residues. Trimming removed 2 bases from V and 8 bases from J, with 9 bases in between. The CDR3 spells CASSELRVGYTF. For the CDR3, the DNA is TGTGCCAGCAGTGAATTACGGGTCGGCTACACCTTC.

This CDR3 is CASSPNHRPGGKRKTQYF. The CDR3 DNA reads as TGTGCCAGCAGCCCGAACCATCGGCCAGGGGGCAAGAGAAAGACCCAGTACTTC. The chain uses TRBV7-9 and TRBJ2-5; 8 bases map to TRBD1. With 5 bases clipped from V and 6 bases from J, the junction kept 20 bases outside the gene matches. The CDR3 loop spans 18 amino acids. CDR1 and CDR2 (germline): SEHNR, FQNEAQ (reference sequence).

The chain has TRBV6-5 and TRBJ1-2; 7 bases align to TRBD1. Germline V gives CDR1 MNHEY, CDR2 SVGAGI. This CDR3 has 14 amino acids. The junction had 4 bases not matched to a gene; V was cut back by 2 bases and J by 4 bases. In DNA form, the CDR3 reads TGTGCCAGCAGTTACGCAGGGGGGTCCTATGGCTACACCTTC. Residues: CASSYAGGSYGYTF.

The V gene is TRBV27, the J gene TRBJ1-6, with TRBD1 identical over 7 bases. The ends lost 0 bases at V and 11 bases at J; junction bases unmatched: 7. There are 15 residues in the CDR3. Per germline, CDR1 MNHEY and CDR2 SMNVEV (reference sequence). In nucleotides, the CDR3 is TGTGCCAGCAGTTTATCGACAGGGAGAAGGCCACCCCTCCACTTT. Its protein product is CASSLSTGRRPPLHF.

CDR3 sequence: CASSYGGENTGELFF. DNA for the CDR3: TGTGCCAGCAGTTACGGCGGCGAGAACACCGGGGAGCTGTTTTTT. This chain uses TRBV6-2 or TRBV6-3 with TRBJ2-2; no clear D gene. The CDR3 is 15 residues long. Per the germline V gene, CDR1 is MNHEY and CDR2 is SVGEGT. Trimming pared 2 bases from V and 1 base from J, leaving 8 bases between.

The chain joins TRBV7-9 to TRBJ1-1, with TRBD1 matching over 8 bases. With V trimmed by 1 base and J by 7 bases, 5 bases remained unmatched. CDR1 is SEHNR, CDR2 FQNEAQ, per germline (reference sequence). The CDR3 spans 14 residues. Here the CDR3 reads CASSLGTGPDEAFF. The CDR3 DNA is TGTGCCAGCAGCTTAGGGACAGGGCCCGATGAAGCTTTCTTT.